Listed below are T cell receptor beta chains from one sample, sequenced in a study of blood T cell repertoires in COVID-19. TCRdb's copy holds only in-frame clones and misses some; the assay was immunoSEQ multiplex PCR. The table lists fewer than 350,000 clones, roughly 88% of them singletons. The specimen sequenced was PBMCs or T cells enriched from blood (not recorded which). The receptors come from a woman in her 30s who had recovered from COVID-19. CDR3s include the opening cysteine and the closing phenylalanine or tryptophan. The order of the fields is CDR3 DNA, CDR3 protein, J gene, clone size, CDR3 length, D gene, V gene. The D gene is left open where the match is weak. Size is stated for part of the rows, as once, few or many counts, or as a class when the clone is expanded.

TGTGCCAGCAGCTTAGGTAATGATCAGCCCCAGCATTTT	CASSLGNDQPQHF	TRBJ1-5	NA	13	NA	TRBV7-6
TGTGCCAGCTCGGGGGAGGGTGGTTCACCCCTCCACTTT	CASSGEGGSPLHF	TRBJ1-6	once	13	NA	TRBV27
TGCGCCAGCAGCTTGGGGGTGGACAGTAATCGGTATTTT	CASSLGVDSNRYF	TRBJ2-3	once	13	NA	TRBV5-1
TGTGCCACCCGACAGGGTTACGGAAACACCATATATTTT	CATRQGYGNTIYF	TRBJ1-3	NA	13	TRBD1	TRBV19
TGTGCCAGCAGTTTATACCCCCCCCGAGGGCAAATCTCCTACGAGCAGTACTTC	CASSLYPPRGQISYEQYF	TRBJ2-7	NA	18	NA	TRBV28
TGTGCCAGCAGCTTTGGGGGACTCTACGAGCAGTACTTC	CASSFGGLYEQYF	TRBJ2-7	NA	13	NA	TRBV5-4
TGCGCCAGCAGCCAAGAACTTAACCCCGGACAACACCTCCACTTT	CASSQELNPGQHLHF	TRBJ1-6	NA	15	NA	TRBV4-3
TGTGCCAGCAGCTTGGTAGCGGGGGACAGCTCCTACAATGAGCAGTTCTTC	CASSLVAGDSSYNEQFF	TRBJ2-1	NA	17	TRBD2	TRBV5-4
TGTGCCACCAGACTAGTCGGAGGAAATGAGCAGTTCTTC	CATRLVGGNEQFF	TRBJ2-1	NA	13	NA	TRBV2
TGTGCCAGCAGCGCCCACAGGGGAAACTATGGCTACACCTTC	CASSAHRGNYGYTF	TRBJ1-2	NA	14	TRBD1	TRBV9
TGTGCCAGCAGCCGCGTCGTGGGGGGATATGGCCCCACAGATACGCAGTATTTT	CASSRVVGGYGPTDTQYF	TRBJ2-3	once	18	NA	TRBV7-2
TGTGCCAGCACCCGGACAGGGACCCTTGCTGAAGCTTTCTTT	CASTRTGTLAEAFF	TRBJ1-1	NA	14	TRBD1	TRBV27
TGTGCCAGCTCACCACCGGGAGTGGGGAGGGACACTGAAGCTTTCTTT	CASSPPGVGRDTEAFF	TRBJ1-1	NA	16	NA	TRBV18
TGTGCCAGCAGCTATTTAGCGGGAGGGGTCAATGAGCAGTTCTTC	CASSYLAGGVNEQFF	TRBJ2-1	NA	15	TRBD2	TRBV7-3
TGTGCCAGCAGTTTATCTGGTAGCTATGGCTACACCTTC	CASSLSGSYGYTF	TRBJ1-2	NA	13	NA	TRBV12-3/TRBV12-4
TGTGCCAGCAGCCTCGGACTAGCGGGATACGAGCAGTACTTC	CASSLGLAGYEQYF	TRBJ2-7	NA	14	TRBD2	TRBV3-1/TRBV3-2
TGTGCCAGCAGCCACCGACCTCGGGGGGGAGGGACTCGTGAAAAACTGTTTTTT	CASSHRPRGGGTREKLFF	TRBJ1-4	NA	18	NA	TRBV14
TGCGCCAGCAGCCAAGATCCGGGGGACCCCCAGCATTTT	CASSQDPGDPQHF	TRBJ1-5	NA	13	NA	TRBV4-1
TGTGCCAGTAGTATCCGGGACAGGTCCTATAATTCACCCCTCCACTTT	CASSIRDRSYNSPLHF	TRBJ1-6	once	16	TRBD1	TRBV19
TGTGCCAGCATTGGACAGGGGGCGCGGGGTGAGCAGTTCTTC	CASIGQGARGEQFF	TRBJ2-1	NA	14	TRBD1	TRBV6-5
TGTGCCAGCGCCTCGACCGGGACACCGAACACTGAAGCTTTCTTT	CASASTGTPNTEAFF	TRBJ1-1	once	15	NA	TRBV6-5
TGTGCCAGCAGCTTATCCCTAGCGGGGGCGTCAGATACGCAGTATTTT	CASSLSLAGASDTQYF	TRBJ2-3	NA	16	TRBD2	TRBV7-2
TGTGCCAGCAGCTTAGAGTACGGGAGAGGGGCCTATAGCAATCAGCCCCAGCATTTT	CASSLEYGRGAYSNQPQHF	TRBJ1-5	NA	19	NA	TRBV7-9
TGCGCCAGCAGCCAGAATACCGGGTGGCGGAATACGCAGTATTTT	CASSQNTGWRNTQYF	TRBJ2-3	few	15	NA	TRBV4-1
TGTGCCAGCAGTTTAGCTGGGGGGTACCAAGAGACCCAGTACTTC	CASSLAGGYQETQYF	TRBJ2-5	NA	15	NA	TRBV28
TGCGCCAGCAGCTTGGGACAGGGGTTAGACACTGAAGCTTTCTTT	CASSLGQGLDTEAFF	TRBJ1-1	NA	15	TRBD1	TRBV5-1
TGTGCCAGCAGCCCGAATTCGGGACAGGGCTTTGGAAACACCATATATTTT	CASSPNSGQGFGNTIYF	TRBJ1-3	once	17	TRBD1	TRBV7-9
TGTGCCAGCAGTTCCAGTGGTAACACTGAAGCTTTCTTT	CASSSSGNTEAFF	TRBJ1-1	NA	13	NA	TRBV6-5
TGTGCCAGCAGTTTCACCGGGACAGAAGAGACCCAGTACTTC	CASSFTGTEETQYF	TRBJ2-5	NA	14	TRBD1	TRBV6-6
TGCGCCAGCAGCCGACTAGCGGACCAAGAGACCCAGTACTTC	CASSRLADQETQYF	TRBJ2-5	NA	14	TRBD2	TRBV4-1
TGTGCCAGCAGCTTAAGTTCAGGGGGAGGCACCGGGGAGCTGTTTTTT	CASSLSSGGGTGELFF	TRBJ2-2	NA	16	NA	TRBV7-6
TGTGCCAGCAGTTACTCTCTGACAGAGAACTATGGCTACACCTTC	CASSYSLTENYGYTF	TRBJ1-2	NA	15	NA	TRBV6-2/TRBV6-3
TGTGCCAGCAGCCAAGTAGCGGCAAACACAGATACGCAGTATTTT	CASSQVAANTDTQYF	TRBJ2-3	once	15	NA	TRBV3-1/TRBV3-2
TGTGCCAGCAGCAGGACTAGCGGGAGTGACGGGGAGCTGTTTTTT	CASSRTSGSDGELFF	TRBJ2-2	NA	15	TRBD2	TRBV4-2
TGCAGTGCTAGGGCGGCAGATACGCAGTATTTT	CSARAADTQYF	TRBJ2-3	NA	11	NA	TRBV20-1
TGCGCCAGCATCCGGGACAGGCAGCCCCAGCATTTT	CASIRDRQPQHF	TRBJ1-5	NA	12	TRBD1	TRBV5-1
TGTGCCAGCAGCGAGACTTTCGGGTACTCAGCAGAGACCCAGTACTTC	CASSETFGYSAETQYF	TRBJ2-5	NA	16	NA	TRBV9
TGTGCCAGCAGTTTCCAGCCTAGCTCCTACGAGCAGTACTTC	CASSFQPSSYEQYF	TRBJ2-7	NA	14	NA	TRBV6-2/TRBV6-3
TGTGCCAGCAGAGCCGGGACAGGGCTAGAAAAACTGTTTTTT	CASRAGTGLEKLFF	TRBJ1-4	NA	14	TRBD1	TRBV7-6
TGCGCCAGCAAATCGGCTAGCGGGATTGGCGCAGATACGCAGTATTTT	CASKSASGIGADTQYF	TRBJ2-3	NA	16	TRBD2	TRBV4-1
TGTGCCAGCAGGGACTGGGGGCAGGGAAGGGATGGCTACACCTTC	CASRDWGQGRDGYTF	TRBJ1-2	NA	15	NA	TRBV7-9
TGCGCCAGCTGGGGCCTAGCGGGGGGGCCAGATACGCAGTATTTT	CASWGLAGGPDTQYF	TRBJ2-3	once	15	TRBD2	TRBV5-1
TGCGCCAGCAGCCCAATTACAGGGACCTACGAGCAGTACTTC	CASSPITGTYEQYF	TRBJ2-7	NA	14	NA	TRBV5-1